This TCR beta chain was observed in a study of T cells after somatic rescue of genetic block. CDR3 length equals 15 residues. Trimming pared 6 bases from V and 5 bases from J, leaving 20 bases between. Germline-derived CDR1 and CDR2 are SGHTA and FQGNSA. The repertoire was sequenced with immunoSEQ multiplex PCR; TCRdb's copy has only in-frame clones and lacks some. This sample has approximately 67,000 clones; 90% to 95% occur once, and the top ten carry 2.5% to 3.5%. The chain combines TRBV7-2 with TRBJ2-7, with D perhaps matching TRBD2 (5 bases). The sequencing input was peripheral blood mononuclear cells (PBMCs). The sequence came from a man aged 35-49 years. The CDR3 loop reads CASSSRPRGSHEQYF. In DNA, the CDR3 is TGTGCCAGCAGTTCTAGACCGAGAGGGAGTCACGAGCAGTACTTC.